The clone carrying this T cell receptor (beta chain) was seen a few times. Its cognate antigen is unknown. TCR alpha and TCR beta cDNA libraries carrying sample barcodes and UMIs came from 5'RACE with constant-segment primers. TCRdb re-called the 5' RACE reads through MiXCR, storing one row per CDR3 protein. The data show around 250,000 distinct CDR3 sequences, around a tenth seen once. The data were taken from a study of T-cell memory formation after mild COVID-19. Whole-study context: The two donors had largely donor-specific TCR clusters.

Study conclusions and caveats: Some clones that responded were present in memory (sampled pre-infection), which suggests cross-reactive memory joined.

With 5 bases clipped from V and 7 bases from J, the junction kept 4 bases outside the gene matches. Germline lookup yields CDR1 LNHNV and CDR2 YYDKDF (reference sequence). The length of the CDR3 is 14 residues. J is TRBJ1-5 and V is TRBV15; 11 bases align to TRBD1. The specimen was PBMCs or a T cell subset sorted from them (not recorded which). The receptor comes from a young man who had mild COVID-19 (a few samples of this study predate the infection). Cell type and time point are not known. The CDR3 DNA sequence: TGTGCCACCAGCGCCGGGACAGGGGGGCAGCCCCAGCATTTT. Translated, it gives CATSAGTGGQPQHF.